The clone carrying this TCR beta chain has just a few counts. Germline CDR1 and CDR2: MNHEY and SVGAGI. Losses at the gene ends were 5 bases for V and 0 bases for J; bases not matched to a gene: 6. There are 15 residues in the CDR3. This entry is derived from a study of shared clonotypes between healthy human individuals. Study background: A donor's plate count was three for CD4 naive and three for CD4 memory; CD8 naive had two and CD8 memory one.

The protocol was immunoSEQ multiplex PCR, while the TCRdb copy is restricted to in-frame clones and leaves out a portion. The sample includes approximately 100,000 clones, over 65% of them seen just once. The receptor was isolated from a woman in her thirties in good health. The chain has TRBV6-5 and TRBJ1-2; TRBD1 agrees at 7 bases. The sequenced material came from memory CD8+ T cells sorted from blood. Indicated subset: CD45RO+ cells pooled with CCR7-negative TemRA cells. CDR3: CASSRTGQTNYGYTF. In nucleotides, the CDR3 is TGTGCCAGCAGTCGGACGGGACAGACTAACTATGGCTACACCTTC.